A single sample gave rise to the 28 T cell receptor beta chains below, sequenced in a study of human T cells and chemical hapten exposure. Time point in this sample: pre-sensitization, week 0. Treatment of the sample: therapeutic diphenylcyclopropenone sensitization with weekly scalp DPC. MiXCR was run by TCRdb on the RACE reads, yielding one entry per CDR3 protein. The data hold 300,000 to 450,000 distinct CDR3 sequences, with 4.5% to 7% observed a single time. Sequences were derived from whole blood, sampled in connection with sensitization to the hapten diphenylcyclopropenone (DPC). Receptors originate from a woman under 30 with alopecia areata. Some clones in this sample may be carry-over from other donors' samples.

This clonotype has only a few counts. The CDR3 loop reads CASSFVGGLGAFF. CDR3 in DNA: TGTGCCAGCAGTTTCGTAGGGGGGCTAGGAGCTTTCTTT. J is TRBJ1-1 and V is TRBV12-3 or TRBV12-4; TRBD1 might be the D (6 bases). The CDR3 is made up of 13 amino acids. V was shortened by 3 bases and J by 10 bases, with 15 bases between the two germline ends.

This clonotype was observed many times. The CDR3 DNA follows: TGTGCCAGCAGTTACGGGCCAAGCTCCTACGAGCAGTACTTC. This codes for CASSYGPSSYEQYF. The rearrangement uses TRBV6-5 and TRBJ2-7; D call uncertain. V was pared by 2 bases and J by 0 bases, with 8 bases between. The CDR3 extends over 14 amino acids. Germline loops: CDR1 MNHEY, CDR2 SVGAGI.

This clonotype was counted between two and nine times. This chain uses TRBV7-3 with TRBJ1-1, with D possibly being TRBD1 (5 bases). The germline CDR1 and CDR2 sequences are SGHTA and FQGTGA. Deletions cut 4 bases from V and 1 base from J, with 7 bases between. The CDR3 covers 13 residues. The CDR3 is CASSYRRNTEAFF. DNA of the CDR3: TGTGCCAGCAGCTACAGGAGGAACACTGAAGCTTTCTTT.

In its sample, this clonotype was seen many times. The chain has TRBV13 and TRBJ2-7; 8 positions match TRBD1. The ends lost 0 bases at V and 0 bases at J; junction bases unmatched: 7. The CDR3 consists of 17 residues. The germline CDR1 and CDR2 sequences are PRHDT and FYEKMQ (reference sequence). The CDR3 bases are TGTGCCAGCAGCTTAGGCCCGGGACAGGCGGGCTCCTACGAGCAGTACTTC. Amino acids: CASSLGPGQAGSYEQYF.

In this sample, this clonotype turned up a few times. This chain links TRBV14 with TRBJ2-5; D not resolved. CDR1 and CDR2 from the germline V gene are SGHDN and FVKESK. Trimming left V 0 bases short and J 6 bases short, with 17 bases between. The CDR3 is 16 residues long. The CDR3 DNA reads TGTGCCAGCAGCCAAGATCGAGGCAGAAGGGCCCAGACCCAGTACTTC. It yields the protein CASSQDRGRRAQTQYF.

In its sample, this clonotype was seen many times. V usage is TRBV27 and J usage is TRBJ1-1; D possibly corresponds to TRBD1 (6 bases). CDR3 length: 14 amino acids. V lost 6 bases to trimming and J lost 2 bases, with 13 bases between them. Germline V lookup: CDR1 MNHEY, CDR2 SMNVEV (reference sequence). CDR3 sequence reads: CASRRTVFNTEAFF. The CDR3 nucleotides read TGTGCCAGCAGGAGGACAGTTTTTAACACTGAAGCTTTCTTT.

This clonotype was counted many times. The chain couples TRBV20-1 to TRBJ1-2, with D possibly TRBD1 on 5 matching bases. There are 13 residues in the CDR3. V lost 5 bases, J lost 4 bases, and 14 bases lay in between. Germline CDR1 is DFQATT and CDR2 is SNEGSKA (reference sequence). The CDR3 region has the DNA TGCAGTGCTTACCTGGAGGGACGCTATGGCTACACCTTC. Amino acids: CSAYLEGRYGYTF.

The rearrangement links TRBV28 to TRBJ2-7; D possibly corresponds to TRBD1 (6 bases). Germline V gene sequence: CDR1 MDHEN, CDR2 SYDVKM. This CDR3 comprises 14 residues. Between the trimmed V and J ends, which lost 7 bases and 6 bases, there was a span of 19 bases. The CDR3 DNA follows: TGTGCCAGCACCAATTCGGGGACACCCGGCGAGCAGTACTTC. Encoded protein: CASTNSGTPGEQYF.

This sequence joins TRBV5-1 and TRBJ2-7; 11 bases agree with TRBD1. The CDR3 runs 15 residues. CDR1 SGHRS and CDR2 YFSETQ come from the germline V gene. The junction had 5 bases not matched to a gene; V was cut back by 4 bases and J by 2 bases. The CDR3 sequence is CASSPGDRGAYEQYF. As DNA, the CDR3 is TGCGCCAGCAGCCCGGGGGACAGGGGGGCCTACGAGCAGTACTTC.

This clonotype was detected only a few times. The V gene is TRBV12-3 or TRBV12-4, the J gene TRBJ1-6; a weak D match, TRBD1 (6 bases). This CDR3 spans 14 amino acids. Trimming took 1 base from V and 13 from J, leaving 14 bases between them. Here the CDR3 reads CASSLDRVLAPLHF. Here the CDR3 DNA reads TGTGCCAGCAGTTTAGACAGGGTTCTAGCGCCCCTCCACTTT.

The chain joins TRBV4-2 to TRBJ2-3; D is unresolved. The germline V and J ends were trimmed by 4 bases and 0 bases, with 14 bases remaining between them. The CDR3 contains 16 residues. The germline V gene encodes CDR1 LGHNA and CDR2 YNFKEQ. CDR3 in amino acids: CASSRNAYISTDTQYF. The CDR3 region has the DNA TGTGCCAGCAGCCGCAACGCTTACATAAGCACAGATACGCAGTATTTT.

This clonotype was recorded a few times. The rearrangement joins TRBV6-5 to TRBJ1-2; D may be TRBD1 (5 bases). The CDR3 has 13 amino acids. V was trimmed by 8 bases and J by 6 bases, leaving 16 bases between them. The germline V gene has CDR1 MNHEY and CDR2 SVGAGI. The CDR3 reads CASYGQGSDGYTF. DNA of the CDR3: TGTGCCAGCTACGGTCAGGGATCGGATGGCTACACCTTC.

This clonotype turned up a few times. The gene calls are TRBV5-1 and TRBJ2-1; no definite D call. CDR1 and CDR2 from the germline V gene are SGHRS and YFSETQ. The CDR3 spans 11 residues. V dropped 7 bases and J dropped 7 bases, with 9 bases sitting between them. CDR3 loop: CASQQANEQFF. Here the CDR3 DNA reads TGCGCCAGCCAGCAGGCTAATGAGCAGTTCTTC.

The rearrangement uses TRBV11-2 and TRBJ2-1; weak D call: TRBD2 (6 bases). Trimming cost V 4 bases and J 4 bases, with 8 bases left between them. Germline V gene data show CDR1 as SGHAT and CDR2 as FQNNGV. CDR3 size: 13 residues. In nucleotides, the CDR3 is TGTGCCAGCAGCTCGACTAGTTACAATGAGCAGTTCTTC. Protein product: CASSSTSYNEQFF.

The chain recombines TRBV6-4 with TRBJ1-1; 9 bases are a match to TRBD1. CDR3 size: 14 residues. CDR1 MRHNA and CDR2 SNTAGT come from the germline V gene. After removal of 3 bases from V and 11 bases from J, the junction contained 10 bases not matched to a gene. The CDR3 protein is CASSESGTGTEAFF. For the CDR3, the DNA is TGTGCCAGCAGTGAATCCGGGACAGGGACGGAGGCTTTCTTT.

The gene calls are TRBV6-2 or TRBV6-3 and TRBJ2-3, with 12 bases fitting TRBD1. Germline trimming cut 5 bases from V and 7 bases from J; bases unmatched to any gene: 10. Germline loops: CDR1 MNHEY, CDR2 SVGEGT. The length of the CDR3 is 16 residues. CDR3 protein: CASSPPGTGGVNTQYF. The CDR3, as DNA: TGTGCCAGCAGTCCCCCCGGGACAGGGGGCGTAAATACGCAGTATTTT.

There are a few counts of this clonotype. This chain connects TRBV27 to TRBJ1-4; D possibly corresponds to TRBD1 (6 bases). Germline CDR1 MNHEY, CDR2 SMNVEV (reference sequence). V was shortened by 7 bases and J by 6 bases, with 15 bases between the two germline ends. CDR3 length: 14 amino acids. The CDR3, as DNA: TGTGCCAGCACCCTGTGGCAGGGGCATGAAAAACTGTTTTTT. This codes for CASTLWQGHEKLFF.

This clonotype was picked up many times. CDR3 coding DNA: TGTGCCTTGCGGCTAGCCCGCGCCACCGGGGAGCTGTTTTTT. It translates to CALRLARATGELFF. The rearrangement uses TRBV6-4 and TRBJ2-2, with D perhaps matching TRBD2 (5 bases). The germline gives CDR1 MRHNA, CDR2 SNTAGT. The ends were cut back, 11 bases at V and 4 bases at J, with 17 bases in the middle. This CDR3 spans 14 amino acids.

The chain employs TRBV27 and TRBJ1-6; TRBD1 is a possible D gene (6 bases). The germline gives CDR1 MNHEY, CDR2 SMNVEV (reference sequence). CDR3 length equals 15 residues. V lost 2 bases and J lost 7, with 12 bases in between. CDR3 residues: CASSLGRGRNSPLHF. The CDR3, as DNA: TGTGCCAGCAGTTTAGGCAGGGGACGGAATTCACCCCTCCACTTT.

This clonotype has a handful of counts. The chain employs TRBV6-2 or TRBV6-3 and TRBJ2-5, with D possibly matching TRBD2 (6 bases). Germline values: CDR1 MNHEY, CDR2 SVGEGT. V gave up 3 bases and J gave up 4 bases, with 18 bases separating them. This CDR3 is 16 amino acids long. The CDR3 bases are TGTGCCAGCAGTTATGGGACGTGGAGGGGCATAGAGACCCAGTACTTC. Amino acid sequence: CASSYGTWRGIETQYF.

This clonotype was observed at least ten times. CDR3 residues: CASSPSNRGGNEQFF. CDR3 DNA sequence: TGTGCCAGCAGTCCTAGTAACAGGGGTGGGAATGAGCAGTTCTTC. The chain links TRBV5-6 to TRBJ2-1; TRBD1 agrees at 7 bases. The germline CDR1 and CDR2 sequences are SGHDT and YYEEEE. The V and J ends lost 5 bases and 7 bases, in that order; junction bases with no gene match: 12. The CDR3 totals 15 residues.

The V and J genes are TRBV20-1 and TRBJ2-5; the match to TRBD1 covers 8 bases. V was pared by 0 bases and J by 2 bases, with 8 bases of the junction left unmatched. Germline-derived CDR1 and CDR2 are DFQATT and SNEGSKA (reference sequence). The CDR3 covers 16 residues. The CDR3 DNA follows: TGCAGTGCTAGAGATCTGACAGGGGCCGTTCAAGAGACCCAGTACTTC. Protein product: CSARDLTGAVQETQYF.

This clonotype has more than one count but fewer than ten. The J gene is TRBJ2-3, the V gene TRBV6-6; D unclear. The CDR3 is 16 residues long. Germline lookup yields CDR1 MNHNY and CDR2 SVGAGI (reference sequence). The V end lost 9 bases, the J end lost 0 bases, and 19 bases lay between the germline ends. The CDR3 here is CASISIELSSTDTQYF. Written as DNA, the CDR3 is TGTGCCAGTATTAGTATTGAGCTCTCTAGCACAGATACGCAGTATTTT.

This clonotype came up a few times. This chain links TRBV6-5 with TRBJ2-3; D not certain. Germline CDR1 is MNHEY and CDR2 is SVGAGI. This CDR3 contains 14 residues. The V end was cut by 2 bases, the J end by 1 base, with 7 bases between. CDR3 nucleotides: TGTGCCAGCAGTTACAGGGAAGGCACAGATACGCAGTATTTT. It specifies CASSYREGTDTQYF.

This clonotype was detected many times. CDR3 region: CATSRRVPDTQYF. CDR3 nucleotide sequence: TGTGCCACCAGCAGGAGGGTCCCAGATACGCAGTATTTT. The chain joins TRBV15 to TRBJ2-3; a possible D gene is TRBD2 (5 bases). V shed 3 bases and J shed 4 bases, with 8 bases lying between them. CDR3 length equals 13 residues. Germline loops: CDR1 LNHNV, CDR2 YYDKDF (reference sequence).

This clonotype occurred a few times. The chain recombines TRBV20-1 with TRBJ1-5, with TRBD1 as a possible D gene (5 bases). Trimming pared 2 bases from V and 3 bases from J, leaving 14 bases between. This CDR3 has 15 amino acids. The germline gives CDR1 DFQATT, CDR2 SNEGSKA (reference sequence). As DNA, the CDR3 is TGCAGTGCTAGACAACCGGGACCCATCAATCAGCCCCAGCATTTT. Its translation is CSARQPGPINQPQHF.

In its sample, this clonotype was seen many times. This chain links TRBV20-1 with TRBJ2-1, with 10 bases lining up with TRBD1. The germline gives CDR1 DFQATT, CDR2 SNEGSKA (reference sequence). The CDR3 is 17 amino acids. The V segment lost 2 bases and the J segment 3 bases; nucleotides outside the gene matches: 10. The DNA of the CDR3 is TGCAGTGCTAGACCACCGCCGGGGACAGGGGACTACAATGAGCAGTTCTTC. Translating it yields CSARPPPGTGDYNEQFF.

This clonotype has just a few counts. The chain carries TRBV24-1 and TRBJ1-2; the match to TRBD1 covers 8 bases. Trimming took 2 bases from V and 2 from J; bases not matched to a gene: 0. The CDR3 is made up of 14 amino acids. Germline V gene lookup returns CDR1 KGHDR and CDR2 SFDVKD. CDR3 DNA: TGTGCCACCAGTGATTGGACAGGGAACTATGGCTACACCTTC. Protein: CATSDWTGNYGYTF.